Listed below are T cell receptor beta chains from one sample, sequenced in a study of blood T cell repertoires in COVID-19. Assay: immunoSEQ multiplex PCR; the TCRdb copy retains only in-frame clones and omits some. The table records over 150,000 clones, roughly 87% of them present only once. The sequenced sample consisted of PBMCs or T cells enriched from blood (not recorded which). The origin of the receptors is a woman younger than 45 who had recovered from COVID-19. Both conserved end residues are part of each CDR3. A D gene is named only where the DNA matches it firmly. The size entry is marked missing in some rows and otherwise reads once, few, many or a size class.

d_call clone_size j_call v_call cdr3_nt cdr3_aa
TRBD1 . TRBJ1-6 TRBV7-2 TGTGCCAGCAGGGCAGGGACAGGGGCTAATTCACCCCTCCACTTT CASRAGTGANSPLHF
TRBD2 . TRBJ2-5 TRBV11-2 TGTGCCAGCAGCACCCGGACTAGCGGACAAGAGACCCAGTACTTC CASSTRTSGQETQYF
. . TRBJ2-3 TRBV6-5 TGTGCCAGCAAACAGGAAGATTACACAGATACGCAGTATTTT CASKQEDYTDTQYF
TRBD1 . TRBJ2-2 TRBV5-8 TGTGCCAGCAGCATGCTACAGGGGGCAAATACCGGGGAGCTGTTTTTT CASSMLQGANTGELFF
. . TRBJ2-1 TRBV15 TGTGCCACCAGAGGATCCGGGACTCCATCCTACAATGAGCAGTTCTTC CATRGSGTPSYNEQFF
. once TRBJ1-2 TRBV4-3 TGCGCCAGCAGCCACTGGGACACTAACTATGGCTACACCTTC CASSHWDTNYGYTF
. . TRBJ2-6 TRBV6-2/TRBV6-3 TGTGCCAGCAGCGACTATCTCTCTGGGGCCAACGTCCTGACTTTC CASSDYLSGANVLTF
. . TRBJ1-2 TRBV30 TGTGCCTGGCCCCTTCGTATAGGCTACACCTTC CAWPLRIGYTF
. . TRBJ2-3 TRBV9 TGTGCCAGCAGCGATCTAGCGGTGGGGGCCACAGATACGCAGTATTTT CASSDLAVGATDTQYF
. . TRBJ1-1 TRBV11-3 TGTGCCAGCAGCTTAGTTGGGGGAGGGAACACTGAAGCTTTCTTT CASSLVGGGNTEAFF
TRBD1 once TRBJ2-1 TRBV19 TGTGCCAGTAGCCTAGACAGGGAAGCAGGCAATGAGCAGTTCTTC CASSLDREAGNEQFF
. . TRBJ1-2 TRBV10-3 TGTGCCATCAGTGAGAGCCAGGGGAATAACTATGGCTACACCTTC CAISESQGNNYGYTF
. . TRBJ1-3 TRBV7-8 TGTGCCAGCAGCCCGACAGACCGAAGCTCTGGAAACACCATATATTTT CASSPTDRSSGNTIYF
TRBD2 . TRBJ2-1 TRBV4-1 TGCGCCAGCAGCCACGCGGGACTAGCGGGGTGGAATGAGCAGTTCTTC CASSHAGLAGWNEQFF
. . TRBJ2-7 TRBV13 TGTGCCAGCAGCCCACGGCTAGCTCCTACCTACGAGCAGTACTTC CASSPRLAPTYEQYF
TRBD1 . TRBJ2-4 TRBV9 TGTGCCAGCAGCGGGCAGGGGGCGGTGGCCAAAAACATTCAGTACTTC CASSGQGAVAKNIQYF
. . TRBJ1-2 TRBV7-8 TGTGCCAGCAGCCTTCGACCGACAGCTAACTATGGCTACACCTTC CASSLRPTANYGYTF
TRBD2 . TRBJ2-1 TRBV9 TGTGCCAGCAGCCTTGCTAGCGGGGCCTACAATGAGCAGTTCTTC CASSLASGAYNEQFF
. . TRBJ2-5 TRBV9 TGTGCCAGCAGCGCCCGTAGGGGGACCCTGGCGGAGACCCAGTACTTC CASSARRGTLAETQYF
TRBD1 . TRBJ1-3 TRBV2 TGTGCCAGCAGTGACGCCGGGACAGCCGGAAACACCATATATTTT CASSDAGTAGNTIYF
TRBD1 . TRBJ1-1 TRBV28 TGTGCCAGCAGTCGTCCCGGGACAGGGGGCAGCACTGAAGCTTTCTTT CASSRPGTGGSTEAFF
TRBD2 . TRBJ2-2 TRBV2 TGTGCCAGCACGGACGGGGGGGCCGCGGGCACCGGGGAGCTGTTTTTT CASTDGGAAGTGELFF
. once TRBJ1-3 TRBV5-1 TGCGCCAGCAGCTCGGGGTTGAGGAGCTCTGGAAACACCATATATTTT CASSSGLRSSGNTIYF